The clone carrying this T cell receptor (beta chain) occurred a few times. TCRdb ran MiXCR on the 5' RACE reads and lists one entry per CDR3 protein. Of about 130,000 distinct CDR3 sequences listed, around 14% are singletons. These data belong to a study of early T cells in non-severe SARS-CoV-2 infection. The overall study: Sequencing of unsorted whole blood was done on bulk RNA, leaving chains unpaired.

V lost 4 bases to trimming and J lost 1 base, with 8 bases between them. From germline, CDR1 is LGHDT and CDR2 YNNKEL (reference sequence). The CDR3 contains 14 residues. The V and J genes are TRBV3-1 and TRBJ1-5; no clear D. Sequences were obtained from whole blood. The sequence was collected from an adult who was a healthcare worker with PCR-confirmed SARS-CoV-2 infection or an uninfected control (not recorded which). As DNA, the CDR3 is TGTGCCAGCAGCCCCGGGAGAAGCAATCAGCCCCAGCATTTT. As protein: CASSPGRSNQPQHF.